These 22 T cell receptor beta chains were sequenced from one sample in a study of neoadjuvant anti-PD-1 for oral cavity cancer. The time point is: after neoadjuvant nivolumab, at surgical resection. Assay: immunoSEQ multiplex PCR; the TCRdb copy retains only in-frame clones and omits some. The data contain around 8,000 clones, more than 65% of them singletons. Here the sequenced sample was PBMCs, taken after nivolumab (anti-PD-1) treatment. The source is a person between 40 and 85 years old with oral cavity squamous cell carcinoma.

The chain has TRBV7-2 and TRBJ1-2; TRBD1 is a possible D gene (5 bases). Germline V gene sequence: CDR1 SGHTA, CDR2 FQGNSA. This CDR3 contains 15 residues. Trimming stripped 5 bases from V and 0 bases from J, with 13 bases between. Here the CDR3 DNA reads TGTGCCAGCAGCGAACCTCAGGGAACTAACTATGGCTACACCTTC. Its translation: CASSEPQGTNYGYTF.

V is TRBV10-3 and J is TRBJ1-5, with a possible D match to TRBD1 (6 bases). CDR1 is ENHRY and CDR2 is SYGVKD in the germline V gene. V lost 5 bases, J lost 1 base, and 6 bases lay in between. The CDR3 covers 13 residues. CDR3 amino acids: CAISQGSNQPQHF. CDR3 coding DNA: TGTGCCATCAGTCAGGGGAGCAATCAGCCCCAGCATTTT.

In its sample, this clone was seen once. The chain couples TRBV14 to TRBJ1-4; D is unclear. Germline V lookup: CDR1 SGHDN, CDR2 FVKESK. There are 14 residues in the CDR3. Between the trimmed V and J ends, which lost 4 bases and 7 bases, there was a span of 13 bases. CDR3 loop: CASSPTRTGEKLFF. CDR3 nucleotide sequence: TGTGCCAGCAGCCCCACCAGGACGGGTGAAAAACTGTTTTTT. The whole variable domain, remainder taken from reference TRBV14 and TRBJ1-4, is EAGVTQFPSHSVIEKGQTVTLRCDPISGHDNLYWYRRVMGKEIKFLLHFVKESKQDESGMPNNRFLAERTGGTYSTLKVQPAELEDSGVYFCASSPTRTGEKLFFGSGTQLSVL.

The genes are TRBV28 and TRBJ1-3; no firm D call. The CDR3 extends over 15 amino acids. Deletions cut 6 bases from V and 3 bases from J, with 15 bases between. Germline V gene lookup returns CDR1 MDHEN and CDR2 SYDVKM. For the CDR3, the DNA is TGTGCCAGCAGCCAACGTGGGGTGGTTGGAAACACCATATATTTT. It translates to CASSQRGVVGNTIYF.

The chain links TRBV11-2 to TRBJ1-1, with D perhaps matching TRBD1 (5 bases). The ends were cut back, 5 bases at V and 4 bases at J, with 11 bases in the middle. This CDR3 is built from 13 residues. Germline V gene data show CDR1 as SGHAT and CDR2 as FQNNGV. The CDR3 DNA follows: TGTGCCAGCAGCCAGGACATTCCCACTGAAGCTTTCTTT. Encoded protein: CASSQDIPTEAFF.

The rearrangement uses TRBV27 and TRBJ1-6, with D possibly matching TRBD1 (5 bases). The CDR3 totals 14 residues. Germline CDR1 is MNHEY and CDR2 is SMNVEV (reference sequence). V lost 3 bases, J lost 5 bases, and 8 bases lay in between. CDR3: CASSFRQNNSPLHF. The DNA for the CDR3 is TGTGCCAGCAGTTTCCGACAGAATAATTCACCCCTCCACTTT.

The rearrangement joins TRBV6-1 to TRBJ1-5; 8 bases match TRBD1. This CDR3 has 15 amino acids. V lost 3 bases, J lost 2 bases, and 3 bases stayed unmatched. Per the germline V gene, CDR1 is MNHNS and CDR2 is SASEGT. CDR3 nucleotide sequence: TGTGCCAGCAGTGAGACAGGGGACGGCAATCAGCCCCAGCATTTT. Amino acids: CASSETGDGNQPQHF.

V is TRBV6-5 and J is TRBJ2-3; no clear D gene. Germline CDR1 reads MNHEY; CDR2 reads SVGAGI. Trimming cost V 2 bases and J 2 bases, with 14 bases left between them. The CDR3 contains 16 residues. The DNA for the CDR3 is TGTGCCAGCAGTTACCACAGATCATTTAACACAGATACGCAGTATTTT. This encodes CASSYHRSFNTDTQYF.

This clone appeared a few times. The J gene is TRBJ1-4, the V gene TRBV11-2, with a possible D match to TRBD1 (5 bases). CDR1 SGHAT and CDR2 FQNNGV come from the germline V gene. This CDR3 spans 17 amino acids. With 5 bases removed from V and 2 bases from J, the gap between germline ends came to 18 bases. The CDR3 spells CASSRLGRGATNEKLFF. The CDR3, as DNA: TGTGCCAGCAGCCGACTCGGACGCGGGGCGACTAATGAAAAACTGTTTTTT.

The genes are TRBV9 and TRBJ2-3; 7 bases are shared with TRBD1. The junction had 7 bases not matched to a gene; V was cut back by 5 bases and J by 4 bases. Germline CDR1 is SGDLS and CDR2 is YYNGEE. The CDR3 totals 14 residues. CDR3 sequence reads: CASRDRALPDTQYF. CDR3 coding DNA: TGTGCCAGCAGAGACAGGGCATTACCAGATACGCAGTATTTT.

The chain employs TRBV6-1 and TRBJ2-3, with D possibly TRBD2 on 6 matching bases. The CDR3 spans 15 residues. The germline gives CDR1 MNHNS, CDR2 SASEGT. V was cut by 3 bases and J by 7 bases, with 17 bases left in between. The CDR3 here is CASSEAGLSGYTQYF. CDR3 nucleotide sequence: TGTGCCAGCAGTGAGGCGGGACTGTCAGGGTATACGCAGTATTTT.

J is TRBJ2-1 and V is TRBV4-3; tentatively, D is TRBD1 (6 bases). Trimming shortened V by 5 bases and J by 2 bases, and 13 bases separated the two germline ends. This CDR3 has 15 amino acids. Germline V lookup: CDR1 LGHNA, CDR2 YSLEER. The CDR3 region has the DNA TGCGCCAGCAGCGACCTCGGGACACCCTACAATGAGCAGTTCTTC. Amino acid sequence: CASSDLGTPYNEQFF.

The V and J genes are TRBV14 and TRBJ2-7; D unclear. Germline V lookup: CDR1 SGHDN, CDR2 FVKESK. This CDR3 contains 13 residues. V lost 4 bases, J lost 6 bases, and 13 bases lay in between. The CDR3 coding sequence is TGTGCCAGCAGCCCCACCCTTGGGCGCGAGCAGTACTTC. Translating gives CASSPTLGREQYF.

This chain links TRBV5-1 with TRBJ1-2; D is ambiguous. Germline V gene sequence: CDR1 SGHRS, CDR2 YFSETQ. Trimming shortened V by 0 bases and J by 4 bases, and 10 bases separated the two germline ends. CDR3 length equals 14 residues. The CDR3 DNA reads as TGCGCCAGCAGCTTGGCCCGGGTCGGCTATGGCTACACCTTC. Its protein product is CASSLARVGYGYTF.

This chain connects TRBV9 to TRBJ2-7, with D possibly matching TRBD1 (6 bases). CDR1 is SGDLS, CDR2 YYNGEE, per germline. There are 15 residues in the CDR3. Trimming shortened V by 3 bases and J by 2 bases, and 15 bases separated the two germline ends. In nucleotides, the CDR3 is TGTGCCAGCAGCGCCAATCCACAGGGAACCTACGAGCAGTACTTC. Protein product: CASSANPQGTYEQYF.

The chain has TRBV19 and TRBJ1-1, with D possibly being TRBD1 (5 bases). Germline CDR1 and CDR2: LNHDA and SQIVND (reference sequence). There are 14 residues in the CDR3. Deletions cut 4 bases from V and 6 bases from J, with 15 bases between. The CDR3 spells CASSSQPSGPEAFF. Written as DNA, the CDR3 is TGTGCCAGTAGTAGCCAACCCTCGGGGCCTGAAGCTTTCTTT.

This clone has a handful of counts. In DNA form, the CDR3 reads TGTGCCAGCAGTTATATCGGCGGCAACGACTATGGCTACACCTTC. Its protein product is CASSYIGGNDYGYTF. The V call is TRBV6-5, the J call TRBJ1-2; unclear D gene. V was pared by 3 bases and J by 3 bases, with 14 bases between. Per germline, CDR1 MNHEY and CDR2 SVGAGI. The CDR3 has 15 residues.

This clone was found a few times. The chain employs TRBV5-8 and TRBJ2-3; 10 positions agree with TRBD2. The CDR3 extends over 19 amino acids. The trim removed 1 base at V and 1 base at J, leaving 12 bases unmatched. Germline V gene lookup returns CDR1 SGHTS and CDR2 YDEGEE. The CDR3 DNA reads TGTGCCAGCAGCTTGTTGGCCAACACGCTAGCGGGGGGCACAGATACGCAGTATTTT. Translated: CASSLLANTLAGGTDTQYF.

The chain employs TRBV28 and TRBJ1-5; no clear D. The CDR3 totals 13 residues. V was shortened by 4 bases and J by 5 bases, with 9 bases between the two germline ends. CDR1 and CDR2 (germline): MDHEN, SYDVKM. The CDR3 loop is CASSSMRYQPQHF. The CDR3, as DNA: TGTGCCAGCAGTTCCATGCGGTATCAGCCCCAGCATTTT.

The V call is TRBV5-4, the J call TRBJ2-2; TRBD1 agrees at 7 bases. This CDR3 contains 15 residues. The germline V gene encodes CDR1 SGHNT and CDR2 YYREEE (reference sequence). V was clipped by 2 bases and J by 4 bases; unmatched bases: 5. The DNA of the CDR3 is TGTGCCAGCAGCTTTCAAAGGGGGCGCACCGGGGAGCTGTTTTTT. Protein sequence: CASSFQRGRTGELFF.

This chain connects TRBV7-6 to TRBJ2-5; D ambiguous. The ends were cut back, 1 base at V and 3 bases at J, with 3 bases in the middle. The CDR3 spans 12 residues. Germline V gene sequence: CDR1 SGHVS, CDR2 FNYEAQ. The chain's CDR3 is CASSLEEETQYF. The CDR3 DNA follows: TGTGCCAGCAGCTTAGAGGAAGAGACCCAGTACTTC.

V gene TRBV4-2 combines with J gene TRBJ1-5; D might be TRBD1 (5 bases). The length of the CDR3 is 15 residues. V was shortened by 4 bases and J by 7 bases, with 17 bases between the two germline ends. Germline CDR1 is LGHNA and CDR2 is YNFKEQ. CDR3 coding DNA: TGTGCCAGCAGCCCGACAGATGGGCGGCCGCAGCCCCAGCATTTT. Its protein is CASSPTDGRPQPQHF.